This section outlines one TCR beta chain sequence together with its context. What it recognizes is unknown. The same CDR3 arises from other DNA sequences in this sample as well. Per germline, CDR1 SNHLY and CDR2 FYNNEI. The CDR3 runs 18 residues. V was trimmed by 4 bases and J by 5 bases, leaving 23 bases between them. The sample comes from a study of OX40 agonist ivuxolimab in advanced cancers. Study-wide context: Prior anti-PD-1, anti-PD-L1 or anti-CTLA-4 therapy did not bar entry, and 30% to 40% had some. Two patients with cutaneous melanoma and one with hepatocellular carcinoma, three in total, showed partial responses.

Clones were sequenced by immunoSEQ multiplex PCR, and TCRdb holds only the in-frame ones, with some missing. The sample yields 65,000 to 95,000 clones, 70% to 90% seen once. Study results and limitations: Expanded clones belonging to CD8+ T cells outnumbered, on average, those of CD4+.

The J gene is TRBJ2-2, the V gene TRBV2; D possibly corresponds to TRBD2 (5 bases). This specimen consisted of CD4+ or CD8+ T cells sorted from blood, obtained in a trial of the OX40 agonist ivuxolimab. The sequence came from an adult with an advanced solid tumor such as melanoma, head and neck, liver or kidney cancer. CDR3: CASSGGKGRGFGTGELFF. The CDR3 DNA is TGTGCCAGCAGTGGGGGAAAGGGTCGGGGATTCGGGACCGGGGAGCTGTTTTTT.